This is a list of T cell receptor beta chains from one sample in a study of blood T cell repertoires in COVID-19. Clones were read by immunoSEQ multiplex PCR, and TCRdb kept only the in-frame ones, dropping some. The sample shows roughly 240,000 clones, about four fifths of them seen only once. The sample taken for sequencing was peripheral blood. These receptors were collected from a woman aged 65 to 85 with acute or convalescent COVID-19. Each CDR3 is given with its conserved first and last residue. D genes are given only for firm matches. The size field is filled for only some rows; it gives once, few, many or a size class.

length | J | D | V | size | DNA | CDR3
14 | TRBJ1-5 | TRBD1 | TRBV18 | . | TGTGCCAGCTCACCGGACAGGGGCTATCAGCCCCAGCATTTT | CASSPDRGYQPQHF
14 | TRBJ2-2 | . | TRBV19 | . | TGTGCCAGTAGTTCACCTACGAACACCGGGGAGCTGTTTTTT | CASSSPTNTGELFF
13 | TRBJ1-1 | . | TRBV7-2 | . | TGTGCCAGCAGCACAGGACAGATAGTTGAAGCTTTCTTT | CASSTGQIVEAFF
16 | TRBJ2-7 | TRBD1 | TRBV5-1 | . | TGCGCCAGCAGCAATACTGGACAGGGGGCTACGGGGGAGCAGTACTTC | CASSNTGQGATGEQYF
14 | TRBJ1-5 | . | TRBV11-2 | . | TGTGCCAGCAGCTTAACAGGGTCAGGGCAGCCCCAGCATTTT | CASSLTGSGQPQHF
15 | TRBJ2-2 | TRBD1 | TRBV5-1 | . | TGCGCCAGCAGCTTGGAGGGACAGGGGACCGGGGAGCTGTTTTTT | CASSLEGQGTGELFF
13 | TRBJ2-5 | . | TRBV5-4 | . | TGTGCCAGCAGCTTGAAGAGGGAAGAGACCCAGTACTTC | CASSLKREETQYF
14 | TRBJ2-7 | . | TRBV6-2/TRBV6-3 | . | TGTGCCAGCAGTCTAGCCATGGCTTCCAACGAGCAGTACTTC | CASSLAMASNEQYF
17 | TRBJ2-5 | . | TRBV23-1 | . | TGCGCCAGCAGCCCCCTATCCGGGAGACAGGGAAAAGAGACCCAGTACTTC | CASSPLSGRQGKETQYF
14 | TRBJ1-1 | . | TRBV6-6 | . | TGTGCCAGCAGCCCCCTGGGGGGGGTCACTGAAGCTTTCTTT | CASSPLGGVTEAFF
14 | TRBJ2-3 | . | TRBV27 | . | TGTGCCAGCAGTTCCCAGGGATGGGCAGATACGCAGTATTTT | CASSSQGWADTQYF
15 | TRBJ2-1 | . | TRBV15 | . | TGTGCCACCAGCAAATTCAAGGGAGAGATCAATGAGCAGTTCTTC | CATSKFKGEINEQFF
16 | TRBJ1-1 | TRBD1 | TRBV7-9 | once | TGTGCCAGCAGCCCATACCGGGACAGGGGAAGTATCGGAGCTTTCTTT | CASSPYRDRGSIGAFF
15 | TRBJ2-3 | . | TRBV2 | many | TGTGCCAGCAGGGCCCCGGGGGTAGGCGCAGATACGCAGTATTTT | CASRAPGVGADTQYF
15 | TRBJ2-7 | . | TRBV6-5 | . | TGTGCCAGCAGCCGGAGTGCGACAGGCTCCTACGAGCAGTACTTC | CASSRSATGSYEQYF
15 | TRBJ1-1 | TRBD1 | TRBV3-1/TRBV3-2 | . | TGTGCCAGCAGCACCTACTCCGGGACAGGAGCTGAAGCTTTCTTT | CASSTYSGTGAEAFF
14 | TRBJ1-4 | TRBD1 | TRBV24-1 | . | TGTGCCACCAGTGACCCGGGACAGGATGAAAAACTGTTTTTT | CATSDPGQDEKLFF
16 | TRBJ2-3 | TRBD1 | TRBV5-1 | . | TGCGCCAGCAGCTTGGGACAGGGGGCCGACACAGATACGCAGTATTTT | CASSLGQGADTDTQYF
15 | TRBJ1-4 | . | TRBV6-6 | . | TGTGCCAGCAGTTACCAGGACAGTAGAAACGAAAAACTGTTTTTT | CASSYQDSRNEKLFF
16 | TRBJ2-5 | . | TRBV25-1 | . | TGTGCCAGCAGTGTAGGCGGGGCAGGGACCCGAGAGACCCAGTACTTC | CASSVGGAGTRETQYF
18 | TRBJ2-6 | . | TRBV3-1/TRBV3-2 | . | TGTGCCAGCAGCCAAGATTGGGCAGGTACCTCTGGGGCCAACGTCCTGACTTTC | CASSQDWAGTSGANVLTF
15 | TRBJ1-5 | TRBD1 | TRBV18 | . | TGTGCCAGCTCACCACAGGGGGCGTCAAATCAGCCCCAGCATTTT | CASSPQGASNQPQHF
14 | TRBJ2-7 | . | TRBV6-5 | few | TGTGCCAGCAGTTACTCGAGCCCGGGGAACGAGCAGTACTTC | CASSYSSPGNEQYF
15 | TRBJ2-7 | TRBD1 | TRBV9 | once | TGTGCCAGCAGCTACGGACAGGTAGCAGTTTACGAGCAGTACTTC | CASSYGQVAVYEQYF
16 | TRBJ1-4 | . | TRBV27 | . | TGTGCCAGCAGTTTAATCTGGACAGATCCGAGTGAAAAACTGTTTTTT | CASSLIWTDPSEKLFF
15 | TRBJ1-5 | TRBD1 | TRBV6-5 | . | TGTGCCAGCAGAAGGGGACAGGGTCGCAACCAGCCCCAGCATTTT | CASRRGQGRNQPQHF
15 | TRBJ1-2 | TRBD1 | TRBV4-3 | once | TGCGCCAGCAGCCAAGATACAGGGGGCGCTTATGGCTACACCTTC | CASSQDTGGAYGYTF
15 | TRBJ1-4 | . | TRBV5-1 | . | TGCGCCAGCAGCCCAGGGACTCACGGGGATGAAAAACTGTTTTTT | CASSPGTHGDEKLFF
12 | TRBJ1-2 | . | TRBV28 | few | TGTGCCAGCAGTCTTACCAGGAGGGGCTACACCTTC | CASSLTRRGYTF
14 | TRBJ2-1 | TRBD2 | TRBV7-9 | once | TGTGCCAGCAGCCGACTAGCGGGGGTTTGGGAGCAGTTCTTC | CASSRLAGVWEQFF
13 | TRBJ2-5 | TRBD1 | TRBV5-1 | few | TGCGCCAGCAGCGGGGACAGCTGGGAGACCCAGTACTTC | CASSGDSWETQYF
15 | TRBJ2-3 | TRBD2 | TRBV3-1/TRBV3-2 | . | TGTGCCAGCAGGGTGACTAGCGGGGGGGTAAATACGCAGTATTTT | CASRVTSGGVNTQYF
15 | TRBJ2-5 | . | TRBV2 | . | TGTGCCAGCAGTATACAGGGTATCGCCCAAGAGACCCAGTACTTC | CASSIQGIAQETQYF
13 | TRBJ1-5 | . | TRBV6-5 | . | TGTGCCACCCGGAGGTCGAGGAATCAGCCCCAGCATTTT | CATRRSRNQPQHF
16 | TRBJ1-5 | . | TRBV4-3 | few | TGCGCCAGCAGCCAATCGACACAGGGAAGCAATCAGCCCCAGCATTTT | CASSQSTQGSNQPQHF
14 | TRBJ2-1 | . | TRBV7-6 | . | TGTGCCAGCAGCTCCATGTTATCGGTTCTTGAGCAGTTCTTC | CASSSMLSVLEQFF
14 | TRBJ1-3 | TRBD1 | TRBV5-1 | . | TGCGCCAGCAGCTTAGACAGGGCTGGAAACACCATATATTTT | CASSLDRAGNTIYF
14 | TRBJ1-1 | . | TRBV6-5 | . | TGTGCCAGCAGAGCTACAGGGCTGAACACTGAAGCTTTCTTT | CASRATGLNTEAFF
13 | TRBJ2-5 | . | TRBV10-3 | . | TGTGCCATCAGTGAGTCTAGGCAGAAAGAGGGGTACTTC | CAISESRQKEGYF
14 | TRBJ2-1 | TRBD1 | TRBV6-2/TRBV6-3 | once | TGTGCCAGCAGTGGACAGGGAGAATACAATGAGCAGTTCTTC | CASSGQGEYNEQFF
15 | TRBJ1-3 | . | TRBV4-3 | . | TGCGCCAGCAGCCAAGGGGGGGGAACTGGAAACACCATATATTTT | CASSQGGGTGNTIYF
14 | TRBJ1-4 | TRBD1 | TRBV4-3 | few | TGCGCCAGCAGCCAAGCGGACAGGTCCGAAAAACTGTTTTTT | CASSQADRSEKLFF
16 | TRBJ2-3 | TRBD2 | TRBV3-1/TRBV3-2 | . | TGTGCCAGCAGCCAAGTCCTAGCGGGGGGGCTGGTTACGCAGTATTTT | CASSQVLAGGLVTQYF
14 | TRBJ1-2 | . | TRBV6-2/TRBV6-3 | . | TGTGCCAGCAGTTACTCGGGCAGGGTCTATGGCTACACCTTC | CASSYSGRVYGYTF
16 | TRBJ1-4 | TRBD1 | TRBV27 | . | TGTGCCAGCAGATACTTGACAGGGCGTGAGAGTGAAAAACTGTTTTTT | CASRYLTGRESEKLFF
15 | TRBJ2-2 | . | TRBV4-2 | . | TGTGCCAGCAGCCAAGGGGACATCGACGCCGGGGAGCTGTTTTTT | CASSQGDIDAGELFF
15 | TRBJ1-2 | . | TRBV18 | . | TGTGCCAGCTCACCAGGACAGTACAATAACTATGGCTACACCTTC | CASSPGQYNNYGYTF
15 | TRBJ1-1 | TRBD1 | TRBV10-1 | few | TGCGCCACCAGATTTAGGGACAGGGCAAGGGATGAAGCTTTCTTT | CATRFRDRARDEAFF
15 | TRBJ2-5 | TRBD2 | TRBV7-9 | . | TGTGCCAGCAGTTTTAGCGGGGGGAACCAAGAGACCCAGTACTTC | CASSFSGGNQETQYF
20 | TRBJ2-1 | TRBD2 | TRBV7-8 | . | TGTGCCAGCAGCTTCCCCATGTCCGGGGGGGTCCTCAGCTCCTACAATGAGCAGTTCTTC | CASSFPMSGGVLSSYNEQFF
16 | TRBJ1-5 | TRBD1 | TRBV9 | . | TGTGCCAGCAGCGGGGGGACAGGGAAGGGCAATCAGCCCCAGCATTTT | CASSGGTGKGNQPQHF
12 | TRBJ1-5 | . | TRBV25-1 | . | TGTGCCAGGCCGAAGAGGAATCAGCCCCAGCATTTT | CARPKRNQPQHF
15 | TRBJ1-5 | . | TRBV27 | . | TGTGCCAGCAGTTCTTTCCCGGGTGGCAATCAGCCCCAGCATTTT | CASSSFPGGNQPQHF
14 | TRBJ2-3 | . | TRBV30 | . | TGTGCCTGGAGGGGGGGGGCTAGTGCAGATACGCAGTATTTT | CAWRGGASADTQYF
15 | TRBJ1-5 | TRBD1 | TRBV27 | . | TGTGCCAGCAGTGTAATGGGACAGGGAGGTCAGCCCCAGCATTTT | CASSVMGQGGQPQHF
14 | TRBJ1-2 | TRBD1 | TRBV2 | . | TGTGCCAGCAGTGATCAGGGGGCAGGAACGGGCTACACCTTC | CASSDQGAGTGYTF
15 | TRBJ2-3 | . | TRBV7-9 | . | TGTGCCAGCAGCTTAGTGTCAGGGTTGGCAGATACGCAGTATTTT | CASSLVSGLADTQYF
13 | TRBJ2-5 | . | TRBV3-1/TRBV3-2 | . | TGTGCCAGCAGCCCAACAGGGATGGAGACCCAGTACTTC | CASSPTGMETQYF
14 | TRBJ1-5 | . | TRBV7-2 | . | TGTGCCAGCAGCTCAGGGGTTATCAATCAGCCCCAGCATTTT | CASSSGVINQPQHF